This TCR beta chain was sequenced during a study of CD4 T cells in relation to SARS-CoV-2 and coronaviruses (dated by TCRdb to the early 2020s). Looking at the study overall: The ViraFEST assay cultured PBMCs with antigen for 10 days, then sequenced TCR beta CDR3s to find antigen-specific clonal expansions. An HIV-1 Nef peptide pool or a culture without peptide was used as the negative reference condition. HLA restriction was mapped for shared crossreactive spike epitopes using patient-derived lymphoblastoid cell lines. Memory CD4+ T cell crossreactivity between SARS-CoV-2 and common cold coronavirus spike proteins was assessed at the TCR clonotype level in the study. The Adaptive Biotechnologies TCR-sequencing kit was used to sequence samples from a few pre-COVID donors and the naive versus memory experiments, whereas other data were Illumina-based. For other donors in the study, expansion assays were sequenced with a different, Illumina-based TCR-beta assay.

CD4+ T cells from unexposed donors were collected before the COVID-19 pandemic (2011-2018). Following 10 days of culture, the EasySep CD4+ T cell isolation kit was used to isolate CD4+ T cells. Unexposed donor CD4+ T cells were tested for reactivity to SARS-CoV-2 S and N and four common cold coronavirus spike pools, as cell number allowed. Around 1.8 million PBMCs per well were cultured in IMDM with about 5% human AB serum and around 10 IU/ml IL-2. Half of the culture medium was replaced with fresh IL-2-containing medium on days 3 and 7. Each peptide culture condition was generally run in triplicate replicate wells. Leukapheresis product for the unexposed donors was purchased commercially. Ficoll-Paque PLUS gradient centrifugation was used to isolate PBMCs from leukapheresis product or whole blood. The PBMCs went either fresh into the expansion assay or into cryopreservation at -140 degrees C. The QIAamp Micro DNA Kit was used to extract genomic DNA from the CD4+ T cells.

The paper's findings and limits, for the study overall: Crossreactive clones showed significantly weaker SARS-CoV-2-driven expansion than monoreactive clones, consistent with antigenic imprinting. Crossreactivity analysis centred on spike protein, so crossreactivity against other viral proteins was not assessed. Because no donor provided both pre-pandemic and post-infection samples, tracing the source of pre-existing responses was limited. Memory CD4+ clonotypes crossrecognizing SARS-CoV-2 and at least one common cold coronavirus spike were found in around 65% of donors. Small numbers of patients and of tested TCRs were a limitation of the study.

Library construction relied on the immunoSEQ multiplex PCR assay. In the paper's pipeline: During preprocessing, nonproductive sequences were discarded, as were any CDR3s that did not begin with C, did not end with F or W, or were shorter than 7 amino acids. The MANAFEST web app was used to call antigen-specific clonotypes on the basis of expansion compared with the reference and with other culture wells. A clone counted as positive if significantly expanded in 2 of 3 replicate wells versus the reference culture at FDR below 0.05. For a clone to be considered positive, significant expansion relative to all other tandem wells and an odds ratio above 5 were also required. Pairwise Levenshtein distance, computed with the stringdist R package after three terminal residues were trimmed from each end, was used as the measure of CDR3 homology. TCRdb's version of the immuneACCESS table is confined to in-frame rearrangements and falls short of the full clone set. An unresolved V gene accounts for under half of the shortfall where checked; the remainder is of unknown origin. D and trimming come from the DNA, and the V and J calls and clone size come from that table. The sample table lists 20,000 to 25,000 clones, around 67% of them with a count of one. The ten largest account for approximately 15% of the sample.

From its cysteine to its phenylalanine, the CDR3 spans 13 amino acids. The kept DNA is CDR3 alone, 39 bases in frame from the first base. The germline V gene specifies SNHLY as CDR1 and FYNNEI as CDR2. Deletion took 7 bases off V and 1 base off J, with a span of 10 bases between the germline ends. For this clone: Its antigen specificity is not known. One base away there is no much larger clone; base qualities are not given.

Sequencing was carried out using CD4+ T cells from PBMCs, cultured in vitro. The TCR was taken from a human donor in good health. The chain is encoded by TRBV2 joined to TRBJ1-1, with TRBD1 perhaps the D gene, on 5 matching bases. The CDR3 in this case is CASMKTENTEAFF. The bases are TGTGCCAGCATGAAGACAGAGAACACTGAAGCTTTCTTT. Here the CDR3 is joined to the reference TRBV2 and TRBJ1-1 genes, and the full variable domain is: EPEVTQTPSHQVTQMGQEVILRCVPISNHLYFYWYRQILGQKVEFLVSFYNNEISEKSEIFDDQFSVERPDGSNFTLKIRSTKLEDSAMYFCASMKTENTEAFFGQGTRLTVV.